The sequence of this T cell receptor (beta chain) was determined in a study of T cells in Graves' hyperthyroidism and ophthalmopathy. This clonotype has more than one count but fewer than ten. Its antigen remains unidentified. Exclusions: uncontrolled infection, other autoimmune disease, pregnancy, lactation. Broader study findings: Ophthalmopathy and stable hyperthyroidism were separated by a 13 V-J model. Appearing also in blood were most of the thyroid clonotypes expanded above 0.001.

Per the germline V gene, CDR1 is SGHNT and CDR2 is YYREEE (reference sequence). Trimming removed 0 bases at V and 5 bases at J, with 6 bases between. CDR3 length: 13 residues. TCR beta CDR3 sequences were amplified from RNA transcripts. The TCR CDR3 first-round RT-PCR relied on the HTBI primer set. MiXCR, applied by TCRdb to the multiplex PCR reads, yields one record per CDR3 protein. The sample includes a few hundred thousand distinct CDR3 sequences, around 15% of them seen just once. The sequencing input was blood. The sequence came from a woman aged 30 to 39 with Graves' ophthalmopathy. This chain links TRBV5-4 with TRBJ2-1; D is uncertain. The CDR3 DNA follows: TGTGCCAGCAGCTTGGAGCCACACAATGAGCAGTTCTTC. Translated, it gives CASSLEPHNEQFF.